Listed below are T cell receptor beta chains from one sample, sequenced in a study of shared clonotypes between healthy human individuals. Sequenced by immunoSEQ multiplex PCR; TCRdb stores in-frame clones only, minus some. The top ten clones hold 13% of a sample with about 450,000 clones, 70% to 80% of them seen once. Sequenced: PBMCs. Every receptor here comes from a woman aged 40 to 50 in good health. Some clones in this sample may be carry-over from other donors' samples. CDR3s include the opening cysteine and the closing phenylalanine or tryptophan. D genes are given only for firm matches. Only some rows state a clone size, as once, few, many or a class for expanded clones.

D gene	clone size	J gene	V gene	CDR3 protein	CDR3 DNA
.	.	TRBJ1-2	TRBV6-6	CASTDNYGYTF	TGTGCCAGTACAGACAACTATGGCTACACCTTC
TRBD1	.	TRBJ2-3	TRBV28	CASIRQGERTDTQYF	TGTGCCAGCATAAGACAGGGGGAGAGAACAGATACGCAGTATTTT
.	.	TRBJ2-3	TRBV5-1	CASSPGLRGDTQYF	TGCGCCAGCAGCCCGGGCCTTCGGGGGGATACGCAGTATTTT
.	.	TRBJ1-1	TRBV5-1	CASSLEGFPVEAFF	TGCGCCAGCAGCTTAGAGGGTTTTCCCGTTGAAGCTTTCTTT
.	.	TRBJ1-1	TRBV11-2	CASSLGTPITEAFF	TGTGCCAGCAGCCTCGGGACGCCCATCACTGAAGCTTTCTTT
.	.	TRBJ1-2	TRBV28	CASSFSNYGYTF	TGTGCCAGCAGTTTCTCTAACTATGGCTACACCTTC
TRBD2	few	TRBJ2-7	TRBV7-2	CASSLGGGGEQYF	TGTGCCAGCAGCTTAGGGGGGGGAGGCGAGCAGTACTTC
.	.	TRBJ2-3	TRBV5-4	CASSLDGKATDTQYF	TGTGCCAGCAGCTTAGACGGGAAGGCCACAGATACGCAGTATTTT
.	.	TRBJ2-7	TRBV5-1	CASSLRPSPTYEQYF	TGCGCCAGCAGCTTGAGGCCATCGCCCACCTACGAGCAGTACTTC
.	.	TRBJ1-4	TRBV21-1	CASSKPTWRGRGEKLFF	TGTGCCAGCAGCAAACCCACCTGGCGGGGTCGTGGTGAAAAACTGTTTTTT
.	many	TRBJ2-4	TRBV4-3	CASSQDGARGDIQYF	TGCGCCAGCAGCCAAGATGGGGCGCGCGGGGACATTCAGTACTTC
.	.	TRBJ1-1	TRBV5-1	CASSLGPMNTEAFF	TGCGCCAGCAGCTTAGGGCCCATGAACACTGAAGCTTTCTTT
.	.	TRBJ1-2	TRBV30	CAWTRNRTIYTF	TGTGCCTGGACGAGGAACAGAACAATCTACACCTTC
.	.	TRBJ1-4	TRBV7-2	CASSKTGDTTNEKLFF	TGTGCCAGCAGCAAAACAGGAGATACAACTAATGAAAAACTGTTTTTT
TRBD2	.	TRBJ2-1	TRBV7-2	CASRRLAGGSDEQFF	TGTGCCAGCAGACGACTAGCGGGTGGCTCTGATGAGCAGTTCTTC
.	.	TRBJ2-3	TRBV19	CASSIGRETQYF	TGTGCCAGTAGTATTGGGAGAGAGACGCAGTATTTT
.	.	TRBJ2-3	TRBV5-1	CASSLEGDTQYF	TGCGCCAGCAGCTTGGAGGGGGATACGCAGTATTTT
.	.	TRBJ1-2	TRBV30	CAWTDSYFYGYTF	TGTGCCTGGACAGACAGTTACTTCTATGGCTACACCTTC